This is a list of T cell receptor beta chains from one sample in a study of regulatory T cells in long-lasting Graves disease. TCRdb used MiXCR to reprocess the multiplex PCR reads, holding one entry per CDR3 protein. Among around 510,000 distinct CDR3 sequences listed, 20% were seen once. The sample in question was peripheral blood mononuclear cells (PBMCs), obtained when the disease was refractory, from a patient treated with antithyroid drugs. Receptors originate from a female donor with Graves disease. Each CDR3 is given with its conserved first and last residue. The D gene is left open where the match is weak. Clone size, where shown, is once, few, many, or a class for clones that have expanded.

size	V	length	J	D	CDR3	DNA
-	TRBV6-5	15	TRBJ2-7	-	CASSYWKGQIDEQYF	TGTGCCAGCAGTTACTGGAAGGGTCAGATCGACGAGCAGTACTTC
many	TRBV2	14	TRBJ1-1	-	CASTGGLWNTEAFF	TGTGCCAGCACCGGGGGCCTGTGGAACACTGAAGCTTTCTTT
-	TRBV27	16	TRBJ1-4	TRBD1	CASSPSKTGVNEKLFF	TGTGCCAGCAGTCCCTCCAAAACAGGGGTAAATGAAAAACTGTTTTTT
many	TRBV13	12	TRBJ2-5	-	CASSSAQETQYF	TGTGCCAGCAGCTCCGCTCAAGAGACCCAGTACTTC
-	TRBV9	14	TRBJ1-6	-	CASSDGGGPTPLHF	TGTGCCAGCAGTGACGGGGGAGGGCCGACACCCCTCCACTTT
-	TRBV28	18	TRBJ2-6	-	CASSSPRHLVSGANVLTF	TGTGCCAGCAGTTCCCCGCGACACCTAGTCTCTGGGGCCAACGTCCTGACTTTC
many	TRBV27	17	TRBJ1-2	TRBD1	CASKRPMGQTPRYGYTF	TGTGCCAGCAAACGCCCCATGGGACAGACGCCTCGGTATGGCTACACCTTC
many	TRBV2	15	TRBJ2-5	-	CASRRGAAADGSQYF	TGTGCCAGCCGACGTGGGGCTGCCGCCGATGGGAGCCAGTACTTC
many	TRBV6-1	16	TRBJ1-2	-	CASKPRLSIPNYGYTF	TGTGCCAGCAAACCCCGATTAAGCATTCCCAACTATGGCTACACCTTC
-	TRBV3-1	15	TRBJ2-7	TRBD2	CASSTSGGRAYEQYF	TGTGCCAGCAGCACCTCGGGCGGGAGGGCCTACGAGCAGTACTTC
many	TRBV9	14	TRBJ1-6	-	CASSVGDEHSPLHF	TGTGCCAGCAGCGTAGGGGACGAGCATTCACCCCTCCACTTT
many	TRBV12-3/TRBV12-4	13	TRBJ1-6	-	CASSLGGNSPLHF	TGTGCCAGCAGTTTAGGTGGTAATTCACCCCTCCACTTT
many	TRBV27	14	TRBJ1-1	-	CASSRYPGSTEAFF	TGTGCCAGCAGTCGCTATCCAGGGAGCACTGAAGCTTTCTTT
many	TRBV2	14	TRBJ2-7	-	CASSPRISSYEQYF	TGTGCCAGCAGTCCAAGGATCAGCTCCTACGAGCAGTACTTC
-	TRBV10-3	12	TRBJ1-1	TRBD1	CAISELGQTAFF	TGTGCCATCAGTGAGTTGGGACAGACAGCTTTCTTT
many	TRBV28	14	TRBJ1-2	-	CASKRASANYGYTF	TGTGCGAGTAAAAGGGCATCTGCTAACTATGGCTACACCTTC
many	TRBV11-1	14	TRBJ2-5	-	CASSQPRGQETQYF	TGTGCCAGCAGCCAACCCCGGGGGCAAGAGACCCAGTACTTC
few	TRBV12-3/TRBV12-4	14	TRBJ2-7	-	CASSLGPLSSEQYF	TGTGCCAGCAGTTTAGGACCCCTCTCGAGCGAGCAGTACTTC
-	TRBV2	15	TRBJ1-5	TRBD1	CASTLTGLGNQPQHF	TGTGCCAGCACGTTGACAGGGTTGGGCAATCAGCCCCAGCATTTT
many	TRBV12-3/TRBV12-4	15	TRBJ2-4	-	CASSLGGGPKNIQYF	TGTGCCAGCAGTTTAGGAGGCGGCCCCAAAAACATTCAGTACTTC
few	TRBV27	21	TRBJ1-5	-	CASRVPVKTQTLESGDQPQHF	TGTGCCAGCAGGGTCCCGGTGAAGACCCAGACATTAGAATCGGGGGATCAGCCCCAGCATTTT
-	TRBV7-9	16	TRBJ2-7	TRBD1	CASSATLGTGSLEQYF	TGTGCCAGCAGCGCAACACTAGGGACAGGATCTCTCGAGCAGTACTTC
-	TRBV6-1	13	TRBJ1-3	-	CASAMNSGNTIYF	TGTGCCAGCGCTATGAACAGTGGAAACACCATATATTTT
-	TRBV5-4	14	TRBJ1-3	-	CASSLGPNGNTIYF	TGTGCCAGCAGCTTGGGCCCTAATGGAAACACCATATATTTT
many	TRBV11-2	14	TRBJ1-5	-	CASSLAGFNQPQHF	TGTGCCAGCAGCCTAGCGGGCTTCAATCAGCCCCAGCATTTT
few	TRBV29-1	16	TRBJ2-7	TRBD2	CSVDGVGLAEPYEQYF	TGCAGCGTTGACGGGGTAGGGCTAGCGGAACCCTACGAGCAGTACTTC
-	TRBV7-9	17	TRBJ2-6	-	CASTATGGLRGANVLTF	TGTGCCAGCACCGCGACCGGGGGCCTTCGTGGGGCCAACGTCCTGACTTTC
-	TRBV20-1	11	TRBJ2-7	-	CSASSGSEQYF	TGCAGTGCTAGCTCGGGGTCCGAGCAGTACTTC
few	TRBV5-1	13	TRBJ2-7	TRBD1	CASDRGDSYEQYF	TGCGCCAGCGACAGGGGAGACTCCTACGAGCAGTACTTC
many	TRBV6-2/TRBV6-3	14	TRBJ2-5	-	CASSYPNAQETQYF	TGTGCCAGCAGTTACCCTAACGCCCAAGAGACCCAGTACTTC
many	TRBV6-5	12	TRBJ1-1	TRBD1	CASSLTGVDAFF	TGTGCCAGCAGTTTGACAGGGGTGGATGCTTTCTTT
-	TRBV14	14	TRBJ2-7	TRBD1	CASSQAAQGVEQYF	TGTGCCAGCAGCCAAGCTGCACAGGGGGTCGAGCAGTACTTC
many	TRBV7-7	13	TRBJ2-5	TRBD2	CASSGRVGETQYF	TGTGCTAGCAGCGGGAGGGTGGGAGAGACCCAGTACTTC
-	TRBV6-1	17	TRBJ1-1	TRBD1	CASSLLNWDRRNTEAFF	TGTGCCAGCAGTCTATTAAACTGGGACAGGAGGAACACTGAAGCTTTCTTT
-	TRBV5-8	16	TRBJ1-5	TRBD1	CASYLRGTGENQPQHF	TGTGCCAGCTATTTGAGGGGGACAGGGGAAAATCAGCCCCAGCATTTT
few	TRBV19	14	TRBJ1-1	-	CASSIVGQHTEAFF	TGTGCCAGTAGCATTGTGGGGCAGCACACTGAAGCTTTCTTT
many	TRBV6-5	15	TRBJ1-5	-	CASSYNPQFGQPQHF	TGTGCCAGCAGTTACAATCCTCAGTTCGGGCAGCCCCAGCATTTT
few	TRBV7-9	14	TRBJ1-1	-	CASSFGLAGGEAFF	TGTGCCAGCAGCTTTGGGTTGGCAGGAGGAGAAGCTTTCTTT
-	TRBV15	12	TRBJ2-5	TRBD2	CATLAGGETQYF	TGTGCCACCCTAGCGGGCGGGGAGACCCAGTACTTC
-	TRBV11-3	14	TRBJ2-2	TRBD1	CASSKQGRTGELFF	TGTGCCAGCAGTAAACAGGGGCGCACCGGGGAGCTGTTTTTT
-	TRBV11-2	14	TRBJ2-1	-	CASSLTRQDNEQFF	TGTGCCAGCAGCCTTACGAGACAGGACAATGAGCAGTTCTTC
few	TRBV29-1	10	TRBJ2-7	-	CSVYLYEQYF	TGCAGCGTTTACCTGTACGAGCAGTACTTC
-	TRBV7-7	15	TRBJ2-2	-	CANSLSGGFGGELFF	TGTGCTAACAGCTTAAGTGGTGGCTTCGGTGGGGAGCTGTTTTTT
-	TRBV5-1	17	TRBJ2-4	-	CASSLIPGRVSQNIQYF	TGCGCCAGCAGCTTAATTCCGGGACGAGTTAGCCAAAACATTCAGTACTTC
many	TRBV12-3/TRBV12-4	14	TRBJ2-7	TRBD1	CASSFSGQAYEQYF	TGTGCCAGCAGTTTTTCGGGACAGGCCTACGAGCAGTACTTC
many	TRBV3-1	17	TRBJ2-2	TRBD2	CASSPGPSGRAPGELFF	TGTGCCAGCAGCCCCGGCCCTAGCGGGAGGGCCCCCGGGGAGCTGTTTTTT
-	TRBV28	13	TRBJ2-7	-	CASIYSGSYEQYF	TGTGCCAGCATTTACAGCGGGTCCTACGAGCAGTACTTC
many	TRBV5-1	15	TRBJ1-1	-	CASSPKLDGNTEAFF	TGCGCCAGCAGCCCTAAATTGGACGGGAACACTGAAGCTTTCTTT
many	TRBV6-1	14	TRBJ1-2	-	CASSEAGTGYGYTF	TGTGCCAGCAGTGAAGCGGGGACCGGCTATGGCTACACCTTC
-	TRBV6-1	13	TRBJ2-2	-	CASRDYGTGELFF	TGTGCCAGCAGGGACTACGGCACCGGGGAGCTGTTTTTT
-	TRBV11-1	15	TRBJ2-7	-	CASSLDGFYLSEQYF	TGTGCCAGCAGCTTAGACGGCTTTTATTTATCCGAGCAGTACTTC
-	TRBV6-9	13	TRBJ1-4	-	CASSYGIKEKLFF	TGTGCCAGCAGTTACGGTATAAAAGAAAAACTGTTTTTT
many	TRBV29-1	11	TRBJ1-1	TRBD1	CSGDRGTEAFF	TGCAGCGGTGACAGGGGCACTGAAGCTTTCTTT
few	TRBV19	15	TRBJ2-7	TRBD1	CASSIRGQGDYEQYF	TGTGCCAGTAGTATACGCGGACAGGGGGACTACGAGCAGTACTTC